The entry below describes one TCR beta chain. Sequencing used immunoSEQ multiplex PCR; TCRdb keeps in-frame clones, though not all of them. The data contain roughly 180,000 clones, roughly 81% of them singletons. The source of the sample is a study of blood T cell repertoires in COVID-19. Turning to the study itself: Samples representing acute and convalescent COVID-19 were sourced from the United States, Italy and Spain.

V shed 7 bases and J shed 4 bases, with 10 bases lying between them. From germline, CDR1 is SNHLY and CDR2 FYNNEI. This CDR3 comprises 12 residues. The genes are TRBV2 and TRBJ1-1, with D possibly TRBD1 on 5 matching bases. This clonotype was sampled from a woman aged 35 to 49 with COVID-19, enrolled during active disease. The source material was peripheral blood. CDR3 sequence reads: CASTSGSTEAFF. In DNA, the CDR3 is TGTGCCAGCACCTCAGGGTCCACTGAAGCTTTCTTT.